This TCR beta chain emerged from a study of blood T cell repertoires in COVID-19. Study as a whole: The United States, Italy and Spain were the sources of the acute and convalescent COVID-19 samples. Sources were T cells, B-cell-depleted T cells, or PBMCs; the material itself was cDNA or gDNA.

The V gene lost 8 bases and the J gene lost 6 bases, with 12 bases spanning the gap. Germline V gene data show CDR1 as MNHEY and CDR2 as SMNVEV (reference sequence). There are 12 residues in the CDR3. Authors' methods: Scientists estimated how many nucleated cells there were by amplifying reference gene primers. Libraries were prepared by immunoSEQ multiplex PCR; TCRdb keeps only in-frame clonotypes and omits some of them. V, J and clone size derive from that table, while D and trimming were established from the DNA sequence. The sample lists approximately 99,000 clones; around 87% were seen once. The specimen was peripheral blood. This chain uses TRBV27 with TRBJ2-3; no definite D call. This clonotype originated in a human donor in a cohort sampled during active COVID-19. The CDR3 DNA reads as TGTGCCAGCCTACTTCTTCCCGATACGCAGTATTTT. Protein product: CASLLLPDTQYF.